Sequencing of this T cell receptor (beta chain) was carried out in a study of OX40 agonist ivuxolimab in advanced cancers. Across the study: Partial responses, seen in three patients, involved one hepatocellular carcinoma and two cutaneous melanomas.

Repertoires were generated with immunoSEQ multiplex PCR, while TCRdb's copy carries only in-frame clones and drops some. Of 65,000 to 85,000 clones in the sample, under 95% are singletons; the top ten hold roughly an eighth. This clone has a single count. The CDR3 is 15 residues long. J lost 7 bases, V lost 1 base, and 6 bases had no gene match. In germline, CDR1 is MNHEY, CDR2 SMNVEV (reference sequence). V gene TRBV27 combines with J gene TRBJ1-5; TRBD1 agrees at 8 bases. Sequences were derived from CD4+ or CD8+ T cells sorted from blood, sampled in a trial of the OX40 agonist ivuxolimab. The clonotype was recovered from an adult with an advanced solid tumor such as melanoma, head and neck, liver or kidney cancer. In DNA form, the CDR3 reads TGTGCCAGCAGTTTATTAGGACAGGGTACCCAGCCCCAGCATTTT. Protein: CASSLLGQGTQPQHF.